A selection of T cell receptor beta chains follows, all from one sample in a study of human T cells and chemical hapten exposure. TCRdb called the RACE reads again in MiXCR, with one record for every CDR3 protein. The sample holds 180,000 or so distinct CDR3 sequences, roughly 15% seen once. The sequenced sample was whole blood, obtained in connection with sensitization to the hapten diphenylcyclopropenone (DPC). These receptors originate from a woman in her twenties or thirties with alopecia areata. Some clones in this sample may be carry-over from other donors' samples. Both conserved end residues are part of each CDR3. Fields, in order: J gene, D gene, V gene, clone size, CDR3 protein, CDR3 DNA. The D gene is left open where the match is weak. Rows may omit the clone size; those that give it use once, few, many or a size class.

J: TRBJ2-5
D: -
V: TRBV29-1
size: few
CDR3: CSVDWIGETQYF
DNA: TGCAGCGTCGACTGGATAGGAGAGACCCAGTACTTC

J: TRBJ2-1
D: -
V: TRBV4-3
size: many
CDR3: CASSQDLNGWNEQFF
DNA: TGCGCCAGCAGCCAAGATCTAAACGGGTGGAATGAGCAGTTCTTC

J: TRBJ2-3
D: TRBD2
V: TRBV20-1
size: -
CDR3: CSAPASGGTDTQYF
DNA: TGCAGTGCTCCCGCTAGCGGGGGGACAGATACGCAGTATTTT

J: TRBJ2-3
D: -
V: TRBV29-1
size: -
CDR3: CSGVYGPPVLDTQYF
DNA: TGCAGCGGGGTCTACGGGCCGCCAGTGTTAGATACGCAGTATTTT

J: TRBJ1-4
D: TRBD1
V: TRBV6-5
size: few
CDR3: CASSSAGGSVEKLFF
DNA: TGTGCCAGCAGTTCAGCAGGGGGCTCTGTTGAAAAACTGTTTTTT

J: TRBJ2-7
D: -
V: TRBV7-2
size: many
CDR3: CASSLSRDNYEQYF
DNA: TGTGCCAGCAGCTTATCCCGGGACAACTACGAGCAGTACTTC

J: TRBJ2-7
D: TRBD2
V: TRBV7-6
size: -
CDR3: CASSLLAGGGEQYF
DNA: TGTGCCAGCAGCTTGTTAGCGGGAGGTGGGGAGCAGTACTTC

J: TRBJ2-3
D: TRBD2
V: TRBV27
size: -
CDR3: CASQRGGQTDTQYF
DNA: TGTGCCAGCCAGCGGGGGGGCCAGACAGATACGCAGTATTTT

J: TRBJ1-1
D: -
V: TRBV6-1
size: -
CDR3: CASSEPGTEAFF
DNA: TGTGCCAGCAGTGAACCAGGGACTGAAGCTTTCTTT

J: TRBJ2-2
D: TRBD1
V: TRBV7-3
size: few
CDR3: CASSSSGTGASTGELFF
DNA: TGTGCCAGCAGCTCCTCCGGGACAGGGGCGTCGACCGGGGAGCTGTTTTTT

J: TRBJ1-4
D: -
V: TRBV4-2
size: -
CDR3: CASSPREGWDEKLFF
DNA: TGTGCCAGCAGCCCTCGCGAGGGGTGGGATGAAAAACTGTTTTTT

J: TRBJ2-2
D: TRBD1
V: TRBV7-3
size: -
CDR3: CASSAWTGKTGELFF
DNA: TGTGCCAGCAGCGCATGGACAGGGAAGACCGGGGAGCTGTTTTTT

J: TRBJ2-7
D: -
V: TRBV4-1
size: -
CDR3: CASSVPGNPYEQYF
DNA: TGCGCCAGCAGCGTTCCCGGGAACCCCTACGAGCAGTACTTC

J: TRBJ2-7
D: -
V: TRBV11-1
size: few
CDR3: CASSFLDKYEQYF
DNA: TGTGCCAGCAGCTTTCTGGATAAATACGAGCAGTACTTC

J: TRBJ1-6
D: -
V: TRBV12-3/TRBV12-4
size: -
CDR3: CASSLILSPLHF
DNA: TGTGCCAGCAGTTTAATCCTCTCACCCCTCCACTTT

J: TRBJ2-3
D: -
V: TRBV2
size: few
CDR3: CASSIRRLGDTQYF
DNA: TGTGCCAGCAGTATCCGACGGCTGGGAGATACGCAGTATTTT

J: TRBJ2-1
D: -
V: TRBV11-2
size: -
CDR3: CASSHRVSGNEQFF
DNA: TGTGCCAGCAGCCACAGGGTAAGCGGGAATGAGCAGTTCTTC

J: TRBJ2-3
D: TRBD2
V: TRBV10-3
size: few
CDR3: CAISEATSGPSTDTQYF
DNA: TGTGCCATCAGTGAGGCGACTAGCGGTCCTAGCACAGATACGCAGTATTTT

J: TRBJ2-3
D: -
V: TRBV7-2
size: few
CDR3: CASSLIRHGTDTQYF
DNA: TGTGCCAGCAGCTTAATCCGGCACGGCACAGATACGCAGTATTTT

J: TRBJ1-5
D: -
V: TRBV6-6
size: -
CDR3: CASSPPSDTRGNQPQHF
DNA: TGTGCCAGCAGTCCCCCGTCGGACACAAGGGGCAATCAGCCCCAGCATTTT

J: TRBJ1-5
D: TRBD1
V: TRBV19
size: few
CDR3: CASSISVPGQGGTYQPQHF
DNA: TGTGCCAGTAGTATCTCCGTGCCGGGACAGGGTGGGACGTATCAGCCCCAGCATTTT

J: TRBJ2-3
D: -
V: TRBV20-1
size: -
CDR3: CSARIIGGREYDTQYF
DNA: TGCAGTGCTAGAATTATCGGGGGCAGGGAATACGATACGCAGTATTTT

J: TRBJ2-1
D: -
V: TRBV30
size: few
CDR3: CACLGASYNEQFF
DNA: TGTGCCTGTCTGGGGGCGAGTTACAATGAGCAGTTCTTC

J: TRBJ2-3
D: TRBD1
V: TRBV5-4
size: many
CDR3: CASSLAGTATDTQYF
DNA: TGTGCCAGCAGCTTGGCAGGGACAGCCACAGATACGCAGTATTTT

J: TRBJ1-5
D: TRBD1
V: TRBV5-1
size: -
CDR3: CASSWDRDRVNQPQHF
DNA: TGCGCCAGCAGCTGGGACCGGGACAGGGTAAACCAGCCCCAGCATTTT

J: TRBJ1-1
D: TRBD1
V: TRBV10-1
size: many
CDR3: CASSDGVTGDTEAFF
DNA: TGCGCCAGCAGTGACGGAGTTACAGGGGACACTGAAGCTTTCTTT

J: TRBJ2-4
D: TRBD1
V: TRBV19
size: -
CDR3: CASGTEEAKNIQYF
DNA: TGTGCCAGCGGGACAGAAGAAGCCAAAAACATTCAGTACTTC

J: TRBJ1-2
D: TRBD1
V: TRBV6-1
size: few
CDR3: CASRRQGAYGYTF
DNA: TGTGCCAGCAGGAGACAGGGAGCCTATGGCTACACCTTC

J: TRBJ2-7
D: -
V: TRBV6-1
size: -
CDR3: CASRETASYEQYF
DNA: TGTGCCAGCAGAGAGACAGCCTCCTACGAGCAGTACTTC

J: TRBJ2-1
D: TRBD1
V: TRBV7-9
size: many
CDR3: CASSLEGRGRRAVNEQFF
DNA: TGTGCCAGCAGCTTAGAGGGCAGGGGGCGACGGGCTGTCAATGAGCAGTTCTTC

J: TRBJ2-1
D: -
V: TRBV28
size: -
CDR3: CASSLKGEEEFF
DNA: TGTGCCAGCAGTTTAAAGGGGGAGGAGGAGTTCTTC

J: TRBJ1-1
D: -
V: TRBV28
size: few
CDR3: CASSAGVNTEAFF
DNA: TGTGCCAGCAGTGCAGGGGTGAACACTGAAGCTTTCTTT

J: TRBJ1-6
D: -
V: TRBV20-1
size: few
CDR3: CSARGGPISSYNSPLHF
DNA: TGCAGTGCTAGAGGGGGCCCCATAAGCTCCTATAATTCACCCCTCCACTTT

J: TRBJ1-3
D: TRBD1
V: TRBV28
size: -
CDR3: CASSSSRQGTGNTIYF
DNA: TGTGCCAGCAGTTCATCCCGACAGGGAACTGGAAACACCATATATTTT

J: TRBJ1-6
D: -
V: TRBV3-1
size: many
CDR3: CASSLLGGSSYNSPLHF
DNA: TGTGCCAGCAGCCTCTTGGGAGGAAGCTCCTATAATTCACCCCTCCACTTT

J: TRBJ2-7
D: TRBD2
V: TRBV28
size: -
CDR3: CASTRTGTSVYEQYF
DNA: TGTGCCAGCACCCGAACCGGGACTAGCGTCTACGAGCAGTACTTC

J: TRBJ2-1
D: TRBD2
V: TRBV5-1
size: -
CDR3: CASSQTSPGLAGNEQFF
DNA: TGCGCCAGCAGCCAAACCTCACCGGGACTAGCGGGGAATGAGCAGTTCTTC

J: TRBJ1-3
D: -
V: TRBV10-3
size: -
CDR3: CAIIFSHIRSSGNTIYF
DNA: TGTGCCATCATCTTCTCTCACATTAGGAGCTCTGGAAACACCATATATTTT

J: TRBJ2-1
D: TRBD2
V: TRBV7-6
size: few
CDR3: CASSLVAGHYNEQFF
DNA: TGTGCCAGCAGCTTAGTAGCGGGGCACTACAATGAGCAGTTCTTC

J: TRBJ1-1
D: -
V: TRBV9
size: -
CDR3: CASSVGSLGNTEAFF
DNA: TGTGCCAGCAGCGTAGGTTCCCTAGGAAACACTGAAGCTTTCTTT

J: TRBJ1-2
D: -
V: TRBV5-5
size: few
CDR3: CASSDGFYGYTF
DNA: TGTGCCAGCAGCGACGGCTTTTATGGCTACACCTTC

J: TRBJ1-4
D: -
V: TRBV12-3/TRBV12-4
size: few
CDR3: CASSSSPVTDEKLFF
DNA: TGTGCCAGCAGCTCCTCGCCGGTCACCGATGAAAAACTGTTTTTT

J: TRBJ1-2
D: -
V: TRBV7-8
size: many
CDR3: CASSLASRNYGYTF
DNA: TGTGCCAGCAGCTTAGCGTCCAGAAACTATGGCTACACCTTC

J: TRBJ1-3
D: -
V: TRBV29-1
size: -
CDR3: CSVVGDPSGNTIYF
DNA: TGCAGCGTTGTGGGGGACCCCTCTGGAAACACCATATATTTT

J: TRBJ2-7
D: -
V: TRBV7-8
size: -
CDR3: CASSNVRTQTSRGSYEQYF
DNA: TGTGCCAGCAGCAATGTAAGGACCCAGACTTCAAGGGGGTCCTACGAGCAGTACTTC

J: TRBJ2-1
D: TRBD2
V: TRBV28
size: few
CDR3: CASSSQRLAGAFNEQFF
DNA: TGTGCCAGCAGTTCCCAACGGCTAGCGGGGGCCTTCAATGAGCAGTTCTTC

J: TRBJ1-2
D: TRBD1
V: TRBV9
size: -
CDR3: CASSLTGTGNYGYTF
DNA: TGTGCCAGCAGCCTTACCGGGACAGGGAACTATGGCTACACCTTC

J: TRBJ2-1
D: -
V: TRBV30
size: once
CDR3: CARTRDINEQFF
DNA: TGTGCCCGGACCAGGGACATCAATGAGCAGTTCTTC